Sequencing of this T cell receptor beta chain was carried out in a study of CD8+ T cells in alopecia areata. Study-level information: Treatment of the treated patients consisted of oral tofacitinib, 5 to 10 mg twice daily. The duration of tofacitinib was 6 to 18 months, with 6 months off drug afterward. Findings of the study overall: Affected scalp, especially in alopecia totalis/universalis, had a higher clonality than normal scalp did.

Lesional scalp punch biopsies and peripheral blood came from alopecia areata patients. Comments on this clone: What it binds is not known.

Extraction of RNA preceded its reverse transcription into cDNA, which served as the sequencing template. Libraries were prepared by immunoSEQ multiplex PCR; TCRdb keeps only in-frame clonotypes and omits some of them. This sample yields 14,000 or so clones, of which approximately 61% are seen a single time; 11% belongs to the top ten. Germline CDR1 is SGHRS and CDR2 is YFSETQ. The CDR3 extends over 14 amino acids. Unmatched junction bases numbered 8, after V lost 4 bases and J lost 5 bases. V gene TRBV5-1 combines with J gene TRBJ2-7, with 8 bases matching TRBD1. The sample consisted of skin, taken at week 0. The clonotype comes from a human donor with alopecia areata. The CDR3 is CASSPPRGPHEQYF. For the CDR3, the DNA is TGCGCCAGCAGCCCCCCCAGGGGGCCCCACGAGCAGTACTTC.